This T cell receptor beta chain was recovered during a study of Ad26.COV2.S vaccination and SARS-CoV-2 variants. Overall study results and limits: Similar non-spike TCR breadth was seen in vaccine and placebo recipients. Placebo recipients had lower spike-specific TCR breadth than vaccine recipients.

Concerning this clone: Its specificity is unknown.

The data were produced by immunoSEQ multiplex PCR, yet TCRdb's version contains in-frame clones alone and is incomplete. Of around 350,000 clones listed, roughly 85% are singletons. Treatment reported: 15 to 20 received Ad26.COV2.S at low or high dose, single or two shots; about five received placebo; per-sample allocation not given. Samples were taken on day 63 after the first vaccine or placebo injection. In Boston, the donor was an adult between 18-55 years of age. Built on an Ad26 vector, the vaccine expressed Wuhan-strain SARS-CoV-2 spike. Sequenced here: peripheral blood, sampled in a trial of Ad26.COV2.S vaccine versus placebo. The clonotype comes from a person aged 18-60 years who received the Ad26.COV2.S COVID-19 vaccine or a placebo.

The CDR3 DNA reads TGTGCCAGCAGCCCCATCGGGACAGGGAACACTGAAGCTTTCTTT. Translating it yields CASSPIGTGNTEAFF. This rearrangement joins TRBV27 to TRBJ1-1; TRBD1 aligns across 8 bases. The V gene end was trimmed by 6 bases and the J gene end by 1 base; junction bases not matched to a gene: 7. CDR1 MNHEY and CDR2 SMNVEV come from the germline V gene (reference sequence). The CDR3 consists of 15 residues.